One and the same sample provided the 28 T cell receptor beta chains below, sequenced in a study of Ad26.COV2.S vaccination and SARS-CoV-2 variants. The method was immunoSEQ multiplex PCR; TCRdb's version includes in-frame clones alone and lacks a portion of them. Of 350,000 to 600,000 clones listed, 89% are singletons. The treatment denotes: 15 to 20 received Ad26.COV2.S at low or high dose, single or two shots; several received placebo; per-sample allocation not given. Samples were taken on day 63 after the first vaccine or placebo injection. Source: peripheral blood, taken in a trial of Ad26.COV2.S vaccine versus placebo. The source of these receptors is a person between 18 and 60 years old who received the Ad26.COV2.S COVID-19 vaccine or a placebo.

The chain joins TRBV9 to TRBJ2-2; D ambiguous. V was clipped by 7 bases and J by 2 bases, with 12 bases between them. The CDR3 is 14 residues long. Germline values: CDR1 SGDLS, CDR2 YYNGEE. CDR3 region: CASSTQSNTGELFF. The CDR3 nucleotides are TGTGCCAGCTCCACACAATCAAACACCGGGGAGCTGTTTTTT. Based on the CDR3 plus reference TRBV9 and TRBJ2-2, the full variable domain is DSGVTQTPKHLITATGQRVTLRCSPRSGDLSVYWYQQSLDQGLQFLIQYYNGEERAKGNILERFSAQQFPDLHSELNLSSLELGDSALYFCASSTQSNTGELFFGEGSRLTVL.

The rearrangement uses TRBV5-1 and TRBJ1-3; 10 positions agree with TRBD1. CDR3 length equals 16 residues. The V gene's germline CDR1 is SGHRS and CDR2 YFSETQ. V shed 5 bases, J shed 0 bases, and the junction held 5 bases outside the gene matches. As DNA, the CDR3 is TGCGCCAGCAGACCGGGACAGGGGTTCTCTGGAAACACCATATATTTT. Its protein is CASRPGQGFSGNTIYF.

CDR3 loop: CASSISGAATDTQYF. CDR3 nucleotide sequence: TGTGCCAGTAGTATAAGCGGGGCCGCCACAGATACGCAGTATTTT. The gene calls are TRBV19 and TRBJ2-3, with 7 bases lining up with TRBD2. CDR3 length equals 15 residues. Trimming took 2 bases from V and 2 from J; bases not matched to a gene: 4. Germline V gene sequence: CDR1 LNHDA, CDR2 SQIVND (reference sequence).

The gene calls are TRBV6-6 and TRBJ2-1; D is unclear. The germline V gene has CDR1 MNHNY and CDR2 SVGAGI (reference sequence). Trimming took 8 bases from V and 0 from J, leaving 11 bases between them. The CDR3 totals 14 residues. DNA of the CDR3: TGTGCCAGCCTACCTAATCTCTCCTACAATGAGCAGTTCTTC. Its translation: CASLPNLSYNEQFF.

This clone was seen once. The chain links TRBV24-1 to TRBJ1-2; D call uncertain. Germline CDR1 KGHDR, CDR2 SFDVKD. This CDR3 has 13 residues. V was shortened by 1 base and J by 6 bases, with 8 bases between the two germline ends. The CDR3 coding sequence is TGTGCCACCAGTGATTTCAATTGGCATGGCTACACCTTC. This translates into CATSDFNWHGYTF.

On this clone itself: The same CDR3 arises from other DNA sequences in this sample as well. The V gene is TRBV27, the J gene TRBJ1-2; TRBD1 aligns across 7 bases. The CDR3 length is 14 residues. Germline trimming cut 0 bases from V and 4 bases from J; bases unmatched to any gene: 2. Germline V lookup: CDR1 MNHEY, CDR2 SMNVEV (reference sequence). In DNA form, the CDR3 reads TGTGCCAGCAGTTTATCGGGACAGCTCTATGGCTACACCTTC. Protein product: CASSLSGQLYGYTF.

V and J are TRBV15 and TRBJ1-4; no reliable D call. The CDR3 loop spans 15 amino acids. The ends were cut back, 0 bases at V and 7 bases at J, with 12 bases in the middle. From germline, CDR1 is LNHNV and CDR2 YYDKDF (reference sequence). DNA for the CDR3: TGTGCCACCAGCAGAGATTACCAGGAGGGTGAAAAACTGTTTTTT. Encoded protein: CATSRDYQEGEKLFF.

This chain joins TRBV12-3 or TRBV12-4 and TRBJ1-4, with a tentative D call TRBD1 (6 bases). CDR3 size: 13 residues. V lost 6 bases and J 5 bases, leaving 10 bases between the germline ends. CDR3 nucleotides: TGTGCCAGCAGCTCCACAGGGAATGAAAAACTGTTTTTT. Translating it yields CASSSTGNEKLFF.

V and J are TRBV10-3 and TRBJ2-6; D not resolved. Germline lookup yields CDR1 ENHRY and CDR2 SYGVKD. This CDR3 has 14 amino acids. The ends were cut back, 10 bases at V and 0 bases at J, with 10 bases in the middle. The CDR3 region is CATPRDSGANVLTF. In DNA form, the CDR3 reads TGTGCCACCCCCCGCGACTCTGGGGCCAACGTCCTGACTTTC.

This clone occurred once. This chain uses TRBV6-6 with TRBJ2-1; D is perhaps TRBD2 (6 bases). There are 15 residues in the CDR3. With 8 bases removed from V and 0 bases from J, the gap between germline ends came to 14 bases. In germline, CDR1 is MNHNY, CDR2 SVGAGI (reference sequence). In DNA form, the CDR3 reads TGTGCCAGCTGCTCCGGGACTTTCTCCTACAATGAGCAGTTCTTC. The encoded protein is CASCSGTFSYNEQFF.

The chain is built from TRBV12-3 or TRBV12-4 and TRBJ1-1, with D tentatively TRBD1 (6 bases). This CDR3 is built from 12 residues. The germline V and J ends were trimmed by 3 bases and 7 bases, with 9 bases remaining between them. The CDR3 DNA sequence: TGTGCCAGCAGTTTCCTGACAGGTGAAGCTTTCTTT. Amino acids: CASSFLTGEAFF.

Worth noting for this clone: A read error may produce the germline difference seen at one junction end. V is TRBV6-2 or TRBV6-3 and J is TRBJ1-2, with D hard to call. This CDR3 contains 11 residues. Per the germline V gene, CDR1 is MNHEY and CDR2 is SVGEGT. The DNA of the CDR3 is TGTGCCAGCAGTTACCCCGGTTCGATGGACTTC. The encoded protein is CASSYPGSMDF.

The V call is TRBV18, the J call TRBJ2-5; maybe TRBD1 (7 bases). This CDR3 contains 15 residues. Between the trimmed V and J ends, which lost 0 bases and 1 base, there was a span of 9 bases. Germline-derived CDR1 and CDR2 are KGHSH and LQKENI. CDR3: CASSPPQGGQETQYF. Here the CDR3 DNA reads TGTGCCAGCTCACCACCGCAGGGGGGCCAAGAGACCCAGTACTTC.

CDR3 DNA sequence: TGCAGTGCGCCAGTAAGGGGAAAACTGTTTTTT. Translating gives CSAPVRGKLFF. The chain links TRBV20-1 to TRBJ1-4, with D possibly TRBD1 on 5 matching bases. Deletions cut 6 bases from V and 10 bases from J, with 12 bases between. Germline-derived CDR1 and CDR2 are DFQATT and SNEGSKA (reference sequence). The CDR3 has 11 amino acids.

The V call is TRBV9, the J call TRBJ1-4, with 11 bases lining up with TRBD1. Germline loops: CDR1 SGDLS, CDR2 YYNGEE. The CDR3 is 15 amino acids. V trimming: 4 bases; J trimming: 8 bases; junction bases outside the gene matches: 7. The CDR3 region is CASSIAGQGDEKLFF. CDR3 coding DNA: TGTGCCAGCAGCATCGCGGGACAGGGGGACGAAAAACTGTTTTTT.

This clone has a handful of counts. The rearrangement links TRBV9 to TRBJ1-2; D uncertain. Trimming took 0 bases from V and 2 from J, leaving 8 bases between them. This CDR3 is built from 14 residues. Germline V gene sequence: CDR1 SGDLS, CDR2 YYNGEE. The CDR3 loop reads CASSVGYGNYGYTF. CDR3 nucleotide sequence: TGTGCCAGCAGCGTAGGGTATGGAAACTATGGCTACACCTTC.

This clone was detected a few times. V and J are TRBV19 and TRBJ2-7; D tentatively fits TRBD1 or TRBD2 (5 bases each). The germline V and J ends were trimmed by 0 bases and 2 bases, with 14 bases remaining between them. Germline-derived CDR1 and CDR2 are LNHDA and SQIVND (reference sequence). The CDR3 is 16 amino acids. The CDR3, as DNA: TGTGCCAGTAGTATAGACTCGGGGCTTGGGGCCTACGAGCAGTACTTC. Encoded protein: CASSIDSGLGAYEQYF.

The gene calls are TRBV11-2 and TRBJ2-4; D perhaps matches TRBD1 (6 bases). Germline CDR1 SGHAT, CDR2 FQNNGV. Trimming removed 7 bases from V and 1 base from J, with 14 bases in between. The CDR3 is made up of 15 amino acids. The CDR3 DNA follows: TGTGCCAGCAACCCAACCGGACAGGCCAAAAACATTCAGTACTTC. Translation gives CASNPTGQAKNIQYF.

V and J are TRBV19 and TRBJ1-1, with 7 bases lining up with TRBD1. Germline V gene lookup returns CDR1 LNHDA and CDR2 SQIVND (reference sequence). The trim removed 6 bases at V and 5 bases at J, leaving 9 bases unmatched. The CDR3 is 14 residues long. CDR3 loop: CASREDRDRTEAFF. The CDR3 DNA sequence: TGTGCCAGTAGGGAAGACAGGGATCGGACTGAAGCTTTCTTT.

The rearrangement uses TRBV18 and TRBJ1-2; no definite D call. The CDR3 covers 13 residues. Germline CDR1 reads KGHSH; CDR2 reads LQKENI. V lost 3 bases and J 0 bases, leaving 5 bases between the germline ends. CDR3 sequence: CASSPLSNYGYTF. The CDR3 nucleotides read TGTGCCAGCTCACCTCTGTCTAACTATGGCTACACCTTC.

V and J are TRBV19 and TRBJ2-3; no clear D. The CDR3 is 13 residues long. Trimming cost V 3 bases and J 6 bases, with 10 bases left between them. Per the germline V gene, CDR1 is LNHDA and CDR2 is SQIVND (reference sequence). The CDR3 spells CASSILDGDTQYF. The CDR3 DNA reads as TGTGCCAGTAGTATTCTCGACGGCGATACGCAGTATTTT.

The rearrangement links TRBV19 to TRBJ2-1, with D possibly TRBD1 on 5 matching bases. The CDR3 covers 15 residues. V gave up 3 bases and J gave up 7 bases, with 16 bases separating them. Germline V gene sequence: CDR1 LNHDA, CDR2 SQIVND (reference sequence). CDR3 nucleotides: TGTGCCAGTAGTATGGACGCAGGGTACGGTAATGAGCAGTTCTTC. This codes for CASSMDAGYGNEQFF.

The chain uses TRBV28 and TRBJ1-1; possible D gene TRBD1, 5 bases. The CDR3 has 13 amino acids. Germline V gene data show CDR1 as MDHEN and CDR2 as SYDVKM. V gave up 6 bases and J gave up 4 bases, with 12 bases separating them. CDR3 coding DNA: TGTGCCAGCAGGGGGCTGCTGGGCACTGAAGCTTTCTTT. This gives the protein CASRGLLGTEAFF. Supplemented by reference TRBV28 and TRBJ1-1, the full variable domain reads DVKVTQSSRYLVKRTGEKVFLECVQDMDHENMFWYRQDPGLGLRLIYFSYDVKMKEKGDIPEGYSVSREKKERFSLILESASTNQTSMYLCASRGLLGTEAFFGQGTRLTVV.

This clone was detected only a few times. This CDR3 reads CASSLERRGASNQPQHF. The CDR3 nucleotides read TGTGCCAGCAGCTTAGAGAGGCGGGGAGCAAGCAATCAGCCCCAGCATTTT. The chain combines TRBV7-9 with TRBJ1-5; no firm D call. The ends were cut back, 1 base at V and 1 base at J, with 14 bases in the middle. This CDR3 comprises 17 residues. Germline-derived CDR1 and CDR2 are SEHNR and FQNEAQ (reference sequence). Full variable domain (missing parts from reference TRBV7-9 and TRBJ1-5): DTGVSQNPRHKITKRGQNVTFRCDPISEHNRLYWYRQTLGQGPEFLTYFQNEAQLEKSRLLSDRFSAERPKGSFSTLEIQRTEQGDSAMYLCASSLERRGASNQPQHFGDGTRLSIL.

The rearrangement uses TRBV30 and TRBJ2-1, with 7 positions matching TRBD1. In germline, CDR1 is GTSNPN, CDR2 SVGIG (reference sequence). The CDR3 is made up of 15 amino acids. With V trimmed by 3 bases and J by 0 bases, 5 bases remained unmatched. CDR3 loop: CAWRGGDGSYNEQFF. CDR3 nucleotides: TGTGCCTGGAGAGGGGGCGACGGCTCCTACAATGAGCAGTTCTTC.

The gene calls are TRBV25-1 and TRBJ1-6, with TRBD1 as a possible D gene (5 bases). Germline V gene sequence: CDR1 MGHDK, CDR2 SYGVNS. CDR3 length equals 13 residues. Deletions cut 6 bases from V and 8 bases from J, with 11 bases between. For the CDR3, the DNA is TGTGCCAGCAGCAGGGTCGTTTATTCACCCCTCCACTTT. Its protein product is CASSRVVYSPLHF.

The chain is built from TRBV6-2 or TRBV6-3 and TRBJ2-3; TRBD2 aligns across 10 bases. Germline CDR1 and CDR2: MNHEY and SVGEGT. This CDR3 has 14 amino acids. After removal of 4 bases from V and 7 bases from J, the junction contained 5 bases not matched to a gene. The CDR3 DNA sequence: TGTGCCAGCAGTTCTAGCGGGAGAACGAATACGCAGTATTTT. Encoded protein: CASSSSGRTNTQYF.

This chain joins TRBV28 and TRBJ2-3; 9 bases line up with TRBD1. The V and J ends lost 7 bases and 2 bases, in that order; junction bases with no gene match: 7. This CDR3 has 15 residues. The germline CDR1 and CDR2 sequences are MDHEN and SYDVKM. The chain's CDR3 is CASTRGDRDTDTQYF. The CDR3 coding sequence is TGTGCCAGCACCCGAGGGGACAGGGACACAGATACGCAGTATTTT.